This is a list of T cell receptor beta chains from one sample in a study of cytomegalovirus exposure and HLA in healthy donors. Data came from immunoSEQ multiplex PCR; TCRdb stores just in-frame clones and leaves some out. The sample contains about 150,000 clones, 80% to 90% of which appear only once. The sample was PBMCs. These receptors were collected from a woman under 30 in good health and CMV-seronegative. The CDR3 runs from the conserved cysteine through the conserved F or W. The D gene is left open where the match is weak. Size tells how often a clone was seen (once, few, many) or the class of an expanded clone, and some rows leave it out.

V	D	size	J	DNA	CDR3
TRBV5-4	TRBD2	NA	TRBJ2-1	TGTGCCAGCAGTTTGGAGCGGGGGGGCTTTTACAATGAGCAGTTCTTC	CASSLERGGFYNEQFF
TRBV7-3	TRBD2	NA	TRBJ2-1	TGTGCCAGCAGCTCCCTAGCGGGAGTCGGTAATGAGCAGTTCTTC	CASSSLAGVGNEQFF
TRBV20-1	NA	NA	TRBJ2-3	TGCAGTGCTAGTCACACAGATACGCAGTATTTT	CSASHTDTQYF
TRBV7-6	NA	NA	TRBJ2-1	TGTGCCAGCAGCCTGCGCTCCTACAATGAGCAGTTCTTC	CASSLRSYNEQFF
TRBV5-5	NA	NA	TRBJ1-2	TGTGCCAGCAGCTTGCGAGGACAGCTTATAGGATATGGCTACACCTTC	CASSLRGQLIGYGYTF
TRBV7-3	TRBD2	NA	TRBJ2-2	TGTGCCAGCAGCTTCGGCGGGAGCGGAGGGGAGCTGTTTTTT	CASSFGGSGGELFF
TRBV11-2	NA	NA	TRBJ2-5	TGTGCCAGCAGACCAGAACGGCGGGGTCTGGCACAAGAGACCCAGTACTTC	CASRPERRGLAQETQYF
TRBV6-6	NA	NA	TRBJ2-2	TGTGCCAGCAGTCCGGGACACCGGAACACCGGGGAGCTGTTTTTT	CASSPGHRNTGELFF
TRBV7-2	NA	NA	TRBJ2-7	TGTGCCAGCAGCCCCCGACAGCTAGGGTTCGAGCAGTACTTC	CASSPRQLGFEQYF
TRBV27	NA	NA	TRBJ1-1	TGTGCCAGCAGTTTACTCGACAGTCAAGGCACTGAAGCTTTCTTT	CASSLLDSQGTEAFF
TRBV4-1	NA	NA	TRBJ1-1	TGCGCCAGCAGCCAAACACAGGTCTCCACTGAAGCTTTCTTT	CASSQTQVSTEAFF
TRBV30	NA	NA	TRBJ2-3	TGTGCCTGGAGGAAAACCCTCTACACAGATACGCAGTATTTT	CAWRKTLYTDTQYF
TRBV7-9	NA	NA	TRBJ2-7	TGTGCCAGCAGCCCCGGGACACTTTCATACGAGCAGTACTTC	CASSPGTLSYEQYF
TRBV7-8	TRBD1	NA	TRBJ1-4	TGTGCCAGCAGCTCTACGCGGGACAGATTAGGAAAACTGTTTTTT	CASSSTRDRLGKLFF
TRBV19	NA	few	TRBJ1-1	TGTGCCAGTAGACACTGGAGCACTGAAGCTTTCTTT	CASRHWSTEAFF
TRBV7-9	TRBD2	NA	TRBJ2-3	TGTGCCAGCAGCTTAGATGGGCTAGCGGGAGGGCCCCGCACAGATACGCAGTATTTT	CASSLDGLAGGPRTDTQYF
TRBV28	TRBD1	NA	TRBJ2-5	TGTGCCAGCAGTCGGGGACAGGGGTGGGGAGAGACCCAGTACTTC	CASSRGQGWGETQYF
TRBV7-6	NA	NA	TRBJ2-1	TGTGCCAGCAGCTTAGCGTCGGTAGCCGTTGCCCCTGACAATGAGCAGTTCTTC	CASSLASVAVAPDNEQFF
TRBV28	NA	NA	TRBJ1-6	TGTGCCAGCAGACAACAGGGTTTTAGGTATAATTCACCCCTCCACTTT	CASRQQGFRYNSPLHF
TRBV5-1	TRBD2	NA	TRBJ2-7	TGCGCCAGCAGCTCCTTCCCGGGACTAGCGGACAACTCCTACGAGCAGTACTTC	CASSSFPGLADNSYEQYF
TRBV30	NA	NA	TRBJ1-1	TGTGCCTGGAAACGGGGGGCGGGCACTGAAGCTTTCTTT	CAWKRGAGTEAFF
TRBV27	NA	NA	TRBJ1-6	TGTGCCAGCAGTTTGGGCAGAGAACGCGATAATTCACCCCTCCACTTT	CASSLGRERDNSPLHF
TRBV5-1	TRBD1	NA	TRBJ1-1	TGCGCCAGCAGCTTTCCGGGACAGGGTGGTGAAGCTTTCTTT	CASSFPGQGGEAFF
TRBV5-1	TRBD1	NA	TRBJ2-7	TGCGCCAGCAGCCCGGACAGGGGCGACGAGCAGTACTTC	CASSPDRGDEQYF
TRBV13	TRBD1	NA	TRBJ2-7	TGTGCCAGCAGCCGACCCCGACAGGGGTACGAGCAGTACTTC	CASSRPRQGYEQYF
TRBV7-9	NA	NA	TRBJ2-1	TGTGCCAGCAGCCTCCCAGGAAGCTCCTACAATGAGCAGTTCTTC	CASSLPGSSYNEQFF
TRBV29-1	NA	NA	TRBJ1-1	TGCAGCGTTGTGGGCGGGGTCTGGGGATCGAACACTGAAGCTTTCTTT	CSVVGGVWGSNTEAFF
TRBV29-1	TRBD1	once	TRBJ2-3	TGCAGCGTGAGGACAGGGTCCACAGATACGCAGTATTTT	CSVRTGSTDTQYF
TRBV4-1	TRBD2	NA	TRBJ2-1	TGCGCCAGCAGCCTGACTAGCGGGACCAATGAGCAGTTCTTC	CASSLTSGTNEQFF
TRBV19	NA	NA	TRBJ1-5	TGTGCCAGTAGTTACAGCACGTATAGCAATCAGCCCCAGCATTTT	CASSYSTYSNQPQHF
TRBV7-2	NA	NA	TRBJ2-7	TGTGCCAGCAGCGGAAGACACGGCTCCTACGAGCAGTACTTC	CASSGRHGSYEQYF
TRBV6-5	NA	NA	TRBJ2-7	TGTGCCAGCAGCCCGAACCTAGGCTACGAGCAGTACTTC	CASSPNLGYEQYF
TRBV30	TRBD1	NA	TRBJ1-1	TGTGCCTGGAGCGGACAGGGGGCGGCCAACACTGAAGCTTTCTTT	CAWSGQGAANTEAFF
TRBV5-1	TRBD1	NA	TRBJ1-2	TGCGCCAGCAGCTTGGGGGTTGGGACGGACAGGGGAGACTATGGCTACACCTTC	CASSLGVGTDRGDYGYTF
TRBV19	NA	NA	TRBJ1-5	TGTGCCAGTAGTTATGACTCTTACTCCAATCAGCCCCAGCATTTT	CASSYDSYSNQPQHF
TRBV28	NA	few	TRBJ1-5	TGTGCCAGCAGCTCATTGGGGCCTTCGACTTATCATCAGCCCCAGCATTTT	CASSSLGPSTYHQPQHF
TRBV19	TRBD1	NA	TRBJ1-1	TGTGCCAGTAGTATCGCTGACAGGGGGATAGATGGGAACACTGAAGCTTTCTTT	CASSIADRGIDGNTEAFF
TRBV5-8	TRBD2	NA	TRBJ2-3	TGTGCCAGCCGACTAGCGGGGTACACAGATACGCAGTATTTT	CASRLAGYTDTQYF
TRBV6-5	NA	NA	TRBJ1-4	TGTGCCAGCAGTTACCGACAAACAGGGTGGAGACTGTTTTTT	CASSYRQTGWRLFF
TRBV5-6	NA	NA	TRBJ2-3	TGTGCCAGCAGCTTCGGGAGCACAGATACGCAGTATTTT	CASSFGSTDTQYF
TRBV6-1	NA	few	TRBJ1-1	TGTGCCAGCAGTGAAGCGCGACTGATCACTGAAGCTTTCTTT	CASSEARLITEAFF
TRBV19	NA	NA	TRBJ2-1	TGTGCCACCAGGGAACCCGGCTACAATGAGCAGTTCTTC	CATREPGYNEQFF
TRBV30	TRBD2	NA	TRBJ2-7	TGTGCCTGGACAACCTTACCCGTTGGGACTAGCGGTACCTTTCGGGGGGAGCAGTACTTC	CAWTTLPVGTSGTFRGEQYF
TRBV6-6	NA	NA	TRBJ1-2	TGTGCCAGCAGTTACGGGGAGGGATGGTATGGCTACACCTTC	CASSYGEGWYGYTF
TRBV19	NA	NA	TRBJ1-1	TGTGCCAGTAGTATAGGCGGGTACACTGAAGCTTTCTTT	CASSIGGYTEAFF
TRBV4-1	NA	NA	TRBJ1-1	TGCGCCAGCAGACCAGGTACAGGGAACACTGAAGCTTTCTTT	CASRPGTGNTEAFF
TRBV7-2	NA	NA	TRBJ1-3	TGTGCCAGCACCGGAGGGAATCCTGGAAACACCATATATTTT	CASTGGNPGNTIYF
TRBV7-8	TRBD1	NA	TRBJ1-5	TGTGCCAGCAGCTTAGATAGGACAGGGAAGGGGCTAAATCAGCCCCAGCATTTT	CASSLDRTGKGLNQPQHF
TRBV6-5	NA	NA	TRBJ1-1	TGTGCCAGCAGTGCACGGGGAAGGGACTGGACTGAAGCTTTCTTT	CASSARGRDWTEAFF
TRBV27	TRBD1	NA	TRBJ1-2	TGTGCCAGCAGTTTATTCCCGGGACAGGGTCGCTATGGCTACACCTTC	CASSLFPGQGRYGYTF
TRBV27	NA	NA	TRBJ1-3	TGTGCCAGCAGCTTCGACAACCGCTCTGGAAACACCATATATTTT	CASSFDNRSGNTIYF
TRBV28	NA	NA	TRBJ1-4	TGTGCCAGCCAACAGCCGGGGGGTGAAAAACTGTTTTTT	CASQQPGGEKLFF
TRBV6-1	NA	NA	TRBJ1-6	TGTGCCAGCAGTGAAAGTGGGGGGTGGGAAAACTCACCCCTCCACTTT	CASSESGGWENSPLHF
TRBV19	NA	once	TRBJ1-4	TGTGCCAGTAGTATTCTTCAGTCAACTAATGAAAAACTGTTTTTT	CASSILQSTNEKLFF
TRBV7-9	NA	NA	TRBJ2-3	TGTGCCAGCAGCCCCCCGGCGGCAGATACGCAGTATTTT	CASSPPAADTQYF
TRBV4-2	NA	NA	TRBJ2-5	TGTGCCAGCAGCCCGGGGGGCCTCACTCGGGAGACCCAGTACTTC	CASSPGGLTRETQYF
TRBV7-2	NA	NA	TRBJ2-5	TGTGCCAGCAGCCTGACGATGAGGGCTGGTGAGACCCAGTACTTC	CASSLTMRAGETQYF
TRBV28	TRBD2	NA	TRBJ2-1	TGTGCCAGCAGTTTTAGGGGACTAGCGGTTAACAATGAGCAGTTCTTC	CASSFRGLAVNNEQFF
TRBV28	NA	NA	TRBJ2-4	TGTGCCAGTGGGGAGGTGGCCAAAAACATTCAGTACTTC	CASGEVAKNIQYF
TRBV5-1	TRBD2	NA	TRBJ2-1	TGCGCCAGCAGCGAGGGACTAGCGGGAGTGGTCGAGCAGTTCTTC	CASSEGLAGVVEQFF